This T cell receptor (beta chain) was observed in a study of shared clonotypes between healthy human individuals. The overall study: Donors consisted of a couple of women and a few men between 18 and 49. Broader study findings: Clonotype sharing across several donors was observed for about 4.8% of naive CD4 clonotypes. Generally, naive subsets came out with larger estimated richness than memory subsets.

Naive-designated CD8 cells lacked CD45RO, were positively enriched for CCR7, and omitted terminally differentiated effector memory CD45RA+ cells. The repertoire was sequenced with immunoSEQ multiplex PCR; TCRdb's copy has only in-frame clones and lacks some. Of some 2,100,000 clones in the sample, 85% to 95% were seen once. Trimming took 1 base from V and 0 from J; bases not matched to a gene: 9. Germline-derived CDR1 and CDR2 are SEHNR and FQNEAQ (reference sequence). The CDR3 spans 18 residues. Note on this clone: Its antigen is as yet unknown.

Sequences were obtained from naive CD8+ T cells from PBMCs. The gene calls are TRBV7-9 and TRBJ1-3, with 7 positions matching TRBD1. The TCR comes from a man aged 18 to 30 in good health. Some clones in this sample may be carry-over from other donors' samples. The CDR3 bases are TGTGCCAGCAGCTTAGGGCCCAGGACAGGTGCCTCTGGAAACACCATATATTTT. Protein: CASSLGPRTGASGNTIYF.